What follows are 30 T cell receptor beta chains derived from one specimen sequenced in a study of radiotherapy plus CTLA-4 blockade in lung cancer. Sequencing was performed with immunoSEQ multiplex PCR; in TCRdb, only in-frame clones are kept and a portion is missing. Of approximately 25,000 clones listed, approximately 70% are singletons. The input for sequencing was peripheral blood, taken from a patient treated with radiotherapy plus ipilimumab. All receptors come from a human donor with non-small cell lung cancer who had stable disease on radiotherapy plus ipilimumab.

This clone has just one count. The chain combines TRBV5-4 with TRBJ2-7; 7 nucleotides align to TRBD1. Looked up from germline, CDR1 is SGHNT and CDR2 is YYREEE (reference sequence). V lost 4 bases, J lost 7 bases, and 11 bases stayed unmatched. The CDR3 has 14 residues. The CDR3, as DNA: TGTGCCAGCAGCCGACCTGACAGGGTTCGGGAGCAGTACTTC. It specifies CASSRPDRVREQYF.

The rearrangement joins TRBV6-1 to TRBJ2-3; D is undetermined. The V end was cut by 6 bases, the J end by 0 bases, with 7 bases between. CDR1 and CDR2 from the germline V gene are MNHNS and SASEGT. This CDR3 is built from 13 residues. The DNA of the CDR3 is TGTGCCAGCAGGGTGGCTAGCACAGATACGCAGTATTTT. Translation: CASRVASTDTQYF.

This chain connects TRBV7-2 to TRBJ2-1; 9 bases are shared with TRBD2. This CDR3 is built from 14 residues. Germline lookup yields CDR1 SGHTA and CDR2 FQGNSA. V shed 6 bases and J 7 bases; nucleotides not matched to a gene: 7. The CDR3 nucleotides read TGTGCCAGCAGGATAGCGGGAGAGGCTAATGAGCAGTTCTTC. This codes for CASRIAGEANEQFF. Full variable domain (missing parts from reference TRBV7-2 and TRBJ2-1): GAGVSQSPSNKVTEKGKDVELRCDPISGHTALYWYRQSLGQGLEFLIYFQGNSAPDKSGLPSDRFSAERTGGSVSTLTIQRTQQEDSAVYLCASRIAGEANEQFFGPGTRLTVL.

Here the CDR3 DNA reads TGTGCCAGCAGCTTAGACGTTTCTGGGGCGGGACAGGCCTACGAGCAGTACTTC. Translation gives CASSLDVSGAGQAYEQYF. The V gene is TRBV7-8, the J gene TRBJ2-7, with 8 bases identical to TRBD1. CDR3 length equals 18 residues. V shed 1 base and J 2 bases; nucleotides not matched to a gene: 13. Germline V gene lookup returns CDR1 SGHVS and CDR2 FQNEAQ.

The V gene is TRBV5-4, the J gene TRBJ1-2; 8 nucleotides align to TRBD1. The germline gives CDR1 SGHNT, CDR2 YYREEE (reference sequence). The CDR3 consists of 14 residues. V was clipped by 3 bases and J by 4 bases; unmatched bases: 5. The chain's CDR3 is CASSSQGVGYGYTF. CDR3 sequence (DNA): TGTGCCAGCAGCTCACAGGGGGTCGGCTATGGCTACACCTTC.

The CDR3 DNA is TGTGCCAGCTCACCGAACACAGATACGCAGTATTTT. As protein: CASSPNTDTQYF. This chain joins TRBV18 and TRBJ2-3, with D hard to call. Germline CDR1 KGHSH, CDR2 LQKENI. The V end was cut by 3 bases, the J end by 2 bases, with 3 bases between. CDR3 size: 12 residues.

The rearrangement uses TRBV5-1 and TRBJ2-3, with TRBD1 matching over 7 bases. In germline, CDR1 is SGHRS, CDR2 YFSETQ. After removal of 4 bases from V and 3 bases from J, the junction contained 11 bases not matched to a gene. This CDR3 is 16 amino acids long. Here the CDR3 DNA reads TGCGCCAGCAGCCTAGGCACAGGGGCGGCGACAGATACGCAGTATTTT. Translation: CASSLGTGAATDTQYF.

This CDR3 is CASSDRGVNEQFF. The CDR3 DNA follows: TGTGCCAGCAGCGACAGGGGGGTCAATGAGCAGTTCTTC. The chain joins TRBV6-5 to TRBJ2-1; TRBD1 matches 9 bases. Per the germline V gene, CDR1 is MNHEY and CDR2 is SVGAGI. The CDR3 loop spans 13 amino acids. V gave up 6 bases and J gave up 6 bases; unmatched junction bases: 3.

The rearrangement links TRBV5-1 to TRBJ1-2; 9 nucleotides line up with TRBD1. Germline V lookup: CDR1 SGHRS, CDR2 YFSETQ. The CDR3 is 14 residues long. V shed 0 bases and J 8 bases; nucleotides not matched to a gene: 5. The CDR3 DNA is TGCGCCAGCAGCTTGGGAAGACAGGGGGGAGGCTACACCTTC. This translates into CASSLGRQGGGYTF.

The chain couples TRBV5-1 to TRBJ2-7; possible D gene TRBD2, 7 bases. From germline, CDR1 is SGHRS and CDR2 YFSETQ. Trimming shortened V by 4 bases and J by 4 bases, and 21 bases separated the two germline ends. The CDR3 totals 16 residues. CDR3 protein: CASSLGGGGGRYEQYF. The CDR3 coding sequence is TGCGCCAGCAGCCTCGGAGGGGGAGGGGGAAGGTACGAGCAGTACTTC.

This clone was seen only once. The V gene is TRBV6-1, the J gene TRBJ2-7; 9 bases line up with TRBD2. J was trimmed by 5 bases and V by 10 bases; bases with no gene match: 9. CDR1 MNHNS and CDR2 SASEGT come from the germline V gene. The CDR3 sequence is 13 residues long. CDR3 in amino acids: CATQGLASHEQYF. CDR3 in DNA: TGTGCCACCCAGGGACTAGCTAGCCACGAGCAGTACTTC.

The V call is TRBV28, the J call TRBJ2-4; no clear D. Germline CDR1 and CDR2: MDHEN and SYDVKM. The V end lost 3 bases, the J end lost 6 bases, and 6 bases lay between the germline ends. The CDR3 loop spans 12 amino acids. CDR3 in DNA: TGTGCCAGCAGTTTGCCTAGAAACATTCAGTACTTC. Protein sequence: CASSLPRNIQYF. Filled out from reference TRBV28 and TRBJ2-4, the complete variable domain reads DVKVTQSSRYLVKRTGEKVFLECVQDMDHENMFWYRQDPGLGLRLIYFSYDVKMKEKGDIPEGYSVSREKKERFSLILESASTNQTSMYLCASSLPRNIQYFGAGTRLSVL.

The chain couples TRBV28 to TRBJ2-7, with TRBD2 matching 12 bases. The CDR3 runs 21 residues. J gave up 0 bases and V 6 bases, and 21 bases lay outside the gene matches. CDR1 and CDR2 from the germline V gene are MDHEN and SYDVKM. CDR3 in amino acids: CASSLSRRGVRLAGASYEQYF. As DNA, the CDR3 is TGTGCCAGCAGCCTCTCGAGGAGGGGGGTCCGACTAGCGGGAGCCTCCTACGAGCAGTACTTC.

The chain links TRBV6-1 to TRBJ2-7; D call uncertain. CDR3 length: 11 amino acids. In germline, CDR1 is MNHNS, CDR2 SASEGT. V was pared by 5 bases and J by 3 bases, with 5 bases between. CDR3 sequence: CASSPDYEQYF. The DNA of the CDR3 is TGTGCCAGCAGTCCGGACTACGAGCAGTACTTC.

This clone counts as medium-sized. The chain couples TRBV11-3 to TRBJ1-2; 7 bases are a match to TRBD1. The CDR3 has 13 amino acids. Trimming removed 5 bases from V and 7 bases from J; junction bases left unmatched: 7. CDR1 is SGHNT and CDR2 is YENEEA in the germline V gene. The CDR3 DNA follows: TGTGCCAGCAGCGACAGGGAGGAGGGTGGCTACACCTTC. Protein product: CASSDREEGGYTF.

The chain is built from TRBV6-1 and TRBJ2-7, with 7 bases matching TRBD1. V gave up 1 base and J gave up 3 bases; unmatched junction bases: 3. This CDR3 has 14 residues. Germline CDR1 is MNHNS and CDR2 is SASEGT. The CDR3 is CASSEGPGGYEQYF. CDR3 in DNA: TGTGCCAGCAGTGAAGGTCCAGGGGGCTACGAGCAGTACTTC.

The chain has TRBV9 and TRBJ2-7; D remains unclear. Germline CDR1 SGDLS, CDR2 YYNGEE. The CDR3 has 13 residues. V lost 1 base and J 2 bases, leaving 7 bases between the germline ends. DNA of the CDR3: TGTGCCAGCAGCGTACGGCCAGCCTACGAGCAGTACTTC. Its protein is CASSVRPAYEQYF. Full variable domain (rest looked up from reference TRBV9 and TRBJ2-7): DSGVTQTPKHLITATGQRVTLRCSPRSGDLSVYWYQQSLDQGLQFLIQYYNGEERAKGNILERFSAQQFPDLHSELNLSSLELGDSALYFCASSVRPAYEQYFGPGTRLTVT.

CDR3 loop: CAITPPSGRSADTQYF. DNA of the CDR3: TGTGCCATCACCCCCCCCAGTGGGAGGAGTGCAGATACGCAGTATTTT. V usage is TRBV27 and J usage is TRBJ2-3, with a tentative D call TRBD2 (6 bases). The V end lost 10 bases, the J end lost 4 bases, and 24 bases lay between the germline ends. The germline CDR1 and CDR2 sequences are MNHEY and SMNVEV (reference sequence). This CDR3 has 16 amino acids.

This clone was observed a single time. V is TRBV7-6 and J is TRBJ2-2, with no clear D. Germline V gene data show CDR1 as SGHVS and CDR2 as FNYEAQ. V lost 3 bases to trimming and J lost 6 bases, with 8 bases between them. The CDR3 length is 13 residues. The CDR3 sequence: CASSFPPPGELFF. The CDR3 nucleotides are TGTGCCAGCAGCTTTCCCCCCCCCGGGGAGCTGTTTTTT.

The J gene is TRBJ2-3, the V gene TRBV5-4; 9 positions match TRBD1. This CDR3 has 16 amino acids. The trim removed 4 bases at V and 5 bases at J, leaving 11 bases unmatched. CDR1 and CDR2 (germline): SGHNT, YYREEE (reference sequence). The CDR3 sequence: CASSPSRDRVRDTQYF. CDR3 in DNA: TGTGCCAGCAGCCCATCCCGGGACAGGGTTAGAGATACGCAGTATTTT.

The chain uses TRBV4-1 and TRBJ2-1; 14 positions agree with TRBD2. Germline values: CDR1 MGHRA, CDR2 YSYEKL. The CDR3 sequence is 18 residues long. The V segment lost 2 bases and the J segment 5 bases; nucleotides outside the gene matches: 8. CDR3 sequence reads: CASSQKVPGLAGDNEQFF. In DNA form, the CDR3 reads TGCGCCAGCAGCCAAAAAGTCCCGGGACTAGCGGGAGACAATGAGCAGTTCTTC.

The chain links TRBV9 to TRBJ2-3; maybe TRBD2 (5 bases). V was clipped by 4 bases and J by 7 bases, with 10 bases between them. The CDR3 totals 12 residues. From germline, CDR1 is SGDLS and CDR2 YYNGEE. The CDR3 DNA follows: TGTGCCAGCAGCTCCACGGGGAATACGCAGTATTTT. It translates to CASSSTGNTQYF.

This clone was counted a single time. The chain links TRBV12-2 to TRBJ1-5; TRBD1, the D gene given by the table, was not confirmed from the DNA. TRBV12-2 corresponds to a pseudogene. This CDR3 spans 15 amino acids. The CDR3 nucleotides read TGTGCAAGTCGCTTAGTGGGCATCAATTATCAGCCCCAGCATTTT. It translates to CASRLVGINYQPQHF.

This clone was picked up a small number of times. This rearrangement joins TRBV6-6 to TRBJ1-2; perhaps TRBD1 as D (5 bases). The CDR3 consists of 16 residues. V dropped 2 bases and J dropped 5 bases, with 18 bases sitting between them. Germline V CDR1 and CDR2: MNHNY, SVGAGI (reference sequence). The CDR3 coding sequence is TGTGCCAGCAGTTACCTCCTGGGGACTACCCTGTATGGCTACACCTTC. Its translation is CASSYLLGTTLYGYTF.

The CDR3, as DNA: TGTGCCAGCAGCTTAGATCATCGGGGAAGGAACACAGATACGCAGTATTTT. Protein sequence: CASSLDHRGRNTDTQYF. The gene calls are TRBV11-2 and TRBJ2-3, with D possibly matching TRBD2 (5 bases). The germline gives CDR1 SGHAT, CDR2 FQNNGV. The V end lost 0 bases, the J end lost 2 bases, and 15 bases lay between the germline ends. The CDR3 totals 17 residues.

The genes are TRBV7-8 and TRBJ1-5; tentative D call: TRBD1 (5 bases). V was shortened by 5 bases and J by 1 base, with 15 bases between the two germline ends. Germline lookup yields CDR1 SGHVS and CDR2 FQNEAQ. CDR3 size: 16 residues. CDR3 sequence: CASSGRDGLSNQPQHF. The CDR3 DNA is TGTGCCAGCAGCGGCAGGGACGGCTTAAGCAATCAGCCCCAGCATTTT.

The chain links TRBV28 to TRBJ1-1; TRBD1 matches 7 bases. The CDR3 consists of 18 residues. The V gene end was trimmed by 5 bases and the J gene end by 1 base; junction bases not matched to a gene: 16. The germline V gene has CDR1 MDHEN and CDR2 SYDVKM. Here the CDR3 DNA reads TGTGCCAGCAGTACACCCGTAGACAGGGCCACCCGGAACACTGAAGCTTTCTTT. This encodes CASSTPVDRATRNTEAFF. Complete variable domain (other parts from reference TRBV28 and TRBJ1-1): DVKVTQSSRYLVKRTGEKVFLECVQDMDHENMFWYRQDPGLGLRLIYFSYDVKMKEKGDIPEGYSVSREKKERFSLILESASTNQTSMYLCASSTPVDRATRNTEAFFGQGTRLTVV.

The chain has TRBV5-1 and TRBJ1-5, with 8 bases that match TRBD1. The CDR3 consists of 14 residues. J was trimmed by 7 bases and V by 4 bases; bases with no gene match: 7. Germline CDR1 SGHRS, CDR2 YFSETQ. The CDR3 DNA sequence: TGCGCCAGCAGCCTATCAGGGGGCAGGCAGCCCCAGCATTTT. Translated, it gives CASSLSGGRQPQHF.

CDR3 DNA sequence: TGTGCCAGTACCCCCGGACTAGCGTCAAATGAGCAGTTCTTC. This sequence encodes CASTPGLASNEQFF. The gene calls are TRBV19 and TRBJ2-1; 9 positions match TRBD2. The ends lost 7 bases at V and 7 bases at J; junction bases unmatched: 8. This CDR3 spans 14 amino acids. Germline CDR1 reads LNHDA; CDR2 reads SQIVND (reference sequence).

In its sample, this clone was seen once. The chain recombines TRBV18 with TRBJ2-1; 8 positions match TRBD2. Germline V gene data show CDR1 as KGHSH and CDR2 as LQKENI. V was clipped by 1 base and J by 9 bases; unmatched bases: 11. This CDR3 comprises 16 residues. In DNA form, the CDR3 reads TGTGCCAGCTCACCACTCCTCGGGAGGGAGGTGAGTGAGCAGTTCTTC. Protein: CASSPLLGREVSEQFF.